These 30 T cell receptor beta chains originate from one sample sequenced in a study of CD8 T cells in ankylosing spondylitis. The antigens these receptors bind are not known. General study results and limits: Ankylosing spondylitis blood appeared to be characterized by a TCR beta motif of 8 or 9 highly homologous variants.

TCRdb re-analysed the 5' RACE reads in MiXCR, keeping a single row per CDR3 protein. The sample holds 700,000 or so distinct CDR3 sequences, around 20% seen once. Source material: blood, either unsorted or a sorted T cell fraction (not recorded which). Receptors were obtained from a male donor with ankylosing spondylitis.

This clonotype occurred a few times. The chain has TRBV29-1 and TRBJ2-5; D possibly corresponds to TRBD2 (6 bases). V was clipped by 4 bases and J by 4 bases, with 13 bases between them. The CDR3 spans 13 residues. Germline CDR1 and CDR2: SQVTM and ANQGSEA. For the CDR3, the DNA is TGCAGCGTTGGAGGGACGGGAGTAGAGACCCAGTACTTC. Translation gives CSVGGTGVETQYF.

This chain links TRBV29-1 with TRBJ2-7; unclear D gene. Germline V gives CDR1 SQVTM, CDR2 ANQGSEA. This CDR3 comprises 12 residues. V dropped 4 bases and J dropped 0 bases, with 7 bases sitting between them. CDR3 sequence reads: CSVATDSYEQYF. In nucleotides, the CDR3 is TGCAGCGTTGCCACTGACTCCTACGAGCAGTACTTC.

This clonotype was detected only a few times. V and J are TRBV5-4 and TRBJ2-1; 7 nucleotides agree with TRBD2. J was trimmed by 3 bases and V by 1 base; bases with no gene match: 16. The CDR3 is 19 amino acids. Per the germline V gene, CDR1 is SGHNT and CDR2 is YYREEE (reference sequence). CDR3 nucleotide sequence: TGTGCCAGCAGCTTGAGGGTCGGGGAGGGAGCGGGGAGCTACAATGAGCAGTTCTTC. It codes for CASSLRVGEGAGSYNEQFF.

This rearrangement joins TRBV20-1 to TRBJ1-1; D is undetermined. This CDR3 contains 11 residues. Germline loops: CDR1 DFQATT, CDR2 SNEGSKA (reference sequence). Trimming left V 6 bases short and J 0 bases short, with 5 bases between. CDR3 residues: CSAPMNTEAFF. The CDR3 bases are TGCAGTGCGCCAATGAACACTGAAGCTTTCTTT.

The rearrangement uses TRBV2 and TRBJ2-4, with D hard to call. CDR1 SNHLY and CDR2 FYNNEI come from the germline V gene. Between the trimmed V and J ends, which lost 7 bases and 6 bases, there was a span of 13 bases. This CDR3 comprises 13 residues. The CDR3 sequence: CASTKGLPNIQYF. The CDR3 coding sequence is TGTGCCAGCACAAAAGGTCTTCCAAACATTCAGTACTTC.

The V call is TRBV7-2, the J call TRBJ2-3; 8 bases agree with TRBD1. After removal of 4 bases from V and 8 bases from J, the junction contained 8 bases not matched to a gene. The CDR3 totals 14 residues. Germline CDR1 SGHTA, CDR2 FQGNSA. CDR3 residues: CASSSRTGLGTQYF. The CDR3, as DNA: TGTGCCAGCAGCTCCCGGACAGGGCTGGGTACGCAGTATTTT. The variable domain in full, completed from reference TRBV7-2 and TRBJ2-3, reads GAGVSQSPSNKVTEKGKDVELRCDPISGHTALYWYRQSLGQGLEFLIYFQGNSAPDKSGLPSDRFSAERTGGSVSTLTIQRTQQEDSAVYLCASSSRTGLGTQYFGPGTRLTVL.

This chain joins TRBV5-1 and TRBJ1-3; possibly TRBD1 for D (5 bases). The germline V gene has CDR1 SGHRS and CDR2 YFSETQ. The CDR3 is 15 amino acids. Trimming left V 2 bases short and J 2 bases short, with 11 bases between. In DNA, the CDR3 is TGCGCCAGCAGCTTCGACGGGGGAACTGGAAACACCATATATTTT. Translated: CASSFDGGTGNTIYF.

There are a few counts of this clonotype. V is TRBV2 and J is TRBJ2-5; 10 bases align to TRBD2. Per the germline V gene, CDR1 is SNHLY and CDR2 is FYNNEI. The CDR3 consists of 16 residues. The V gene end was trimmed by 2 bases and the J gene end by 4 bases; junction bases not matched to a gene: 7. The CDR3 DNA reads as TGTGCCAGCAGTGAAATGTCTAGCGGGAGAGTAGAGACCCAGTACTTC. It yields the protein CASSEMSSGRVETQYF.

The chain employs TRBV5-1 and TRBJ1-3; D gene unclear. Germline-derived CDR1 and CDR2 are SGHRS and YFSETQ. Trimming left V 0 bases short and J 8 bases short, with 12 bases between. The CDR3 covers 14 residues. The CDR3 nucleotides read TGCGCCAGCAGCTTGGTCGTCGGTTTGGACACCATATATTTT. It encodes CASSLVVGLDTIYF.

The V and J genes are TRBV5-1 and TRBJ1-1, with D perhaps TRBD1 (6 bases). The CDR3 has 15 residues. V lost 2 bases and J 6 bases, leaving 17 bases between the germline ends. CDR1 is SGHRS, CDR2 YFSETQ, per germline. CDR3 region: CASSLVPGAGAEAFF. As DNA, the CDR3 is TGCGCCAGCAGCTTAGTTCCGGGGGCAGGCGCTGAAGCTTTCTTT.

In this sample, this clonotype turned up a few times. The rearrangement links TRBV12-3 or TRBV12-4 to TRBJ2-7, with D maybe TRBD2 (7 bases). The CDR3 consists of 15 residues. Trimming took off 6 bases at V and 5 bases at J, with 20 bases between the two ends. The CDR3 sequence is CASSLRGEGRHEQYF. CDR3 sequence (DNA): TGTGCCAGCAGCCTAAGGGGGGAGGGCCGGCACGAGCAGTACTTC.

The chain uses TRBV13 and TRBJ2-1; 12 positions agree with TRBD2. The V gene end was trimmed by 5 bases and the J gene end by 1 base; junction bases not matched to a gene: 21. The CDR3 is 22 amino acids. Germline V CDR1 and CDR2: PRHDT, FYEKMQ (reference sequence). The CDR3 coding sequence is TGTGCCAGCAGCGGAGTGGGATCTAGCGGGAGGGCCGGAGGTGGGTCCTACAATGAGCAGTTCTTC. Its protein product is CASSGVGSSGRAGGGSYNEQFF.

This clonotype was counted a single time. The V gene is TRBV30, the J gene TRBJ2-7; D is unresolved. Germline-derived CDR1 and CDR2 are GTSNPN and SVGIG (reference sequence). This CDR3 is built from 14 residues. The V end lost 5 bases, the J end lost 0 bases, and 14 bases lay between the germline ends. The CDR3 DNA is TGTGCCTGGCAACCTCGGCGCTACTCCTACGAGCAGTACTTC. Translation gives CAWQPRRYSYEQYF.

This clonotype was found many times. V and J are TRBV5-1 and TRBJ2-1; tentatively, D is TRBD1 or TRBD2 (5 bases each). There are 19 residues in the CDR3. CDR1 SGHRS and CDR2 YFSETQ come from the germline V gene. Deletions cut 4 bases from V and 3 bases from J, with 26 bases between. CDR3 bases: TGCGCCAGCAGCCGTACAACACAGGAGACTACATCTTTCTACAATGAGCAGTTCTTC. It is translated as CASSRTTQETTSFYNEQFF.

The chain combines TRBV5-1 with TRBJ2-7, with 10 bases fitting TRBD2. Germline CDR1 is SGHRS and CDR2 is YFSETQ. Trimming took 0 bases from V and 3 from J; bases not matched to a gene: 3. The CDR3 extends over 15 amino acids. CDR3 DNA sequence: TGCGCCAGCAGCTTGGGAGCGGGAGGGAACTACGAGCAGTACTTC. This encodes CASSLGAGGNYEQYF.

The V gene is TRBV12-3 or TRBV12-4, the J gene TRBJ2-1, with 7 bases that match TRBD1. Unmatched junction bases numbered 2, after V lost 3 bases and J lost 3 bases. This CDR3 spans 14 amino acids. CDR3 amino acids: CASSLTGIYNEQFF. For the CDR3, the DNA is TGTGCCAGCAGTTTGACAGGGATCTACAATGAGCAGTTCTTC.

The genes are TRBV3-1 and TRBJ2-7; 7 positions match TRBD1. This CDR3 is built from 16 residues. Germline assignment: CDR1 LGHDT and CDR2 YNNKEL (reference sequence). J gave up 0 bases and V 4 bases, and 9 bases lay outside the gene matches. The DNA for the CDR3 is TGTGCCAGCAGCCGAAGACAGGGCTTTGGCTCCTACGAGCAGTACTTC. It specifies CASSRRQGFGSYEQYF.

This clonotype was seen a handful of times. The chain is built from TRBV20-1 and TRBJ2-5; D is unclear. Deletions cut 5 bases from V and 3 bases from J, with 16 bases between. This CDR3 spans 14 amino acids. Germline CDR1 reads DFQATT; CDR2 reads SNEGSKA (reference sequence). The CDR3, as DNA: TGCAGTGCTTTTACAGCCAACAAAAAAGAGACCCAGTACTTC. Its translation is CSAFTANKKETQYF.

The gene calls are TRBV3-1 and TRBJ2-1; D is undetermined. Germline V lookup: CDR1 LGHDT, CDR2 YNNKEL (reference sequence). This CDR3 has 17 residues. Trimming stripped 0 bases from V and 0 bases from J, with 12 bases between. This CDR3 is CASSQEWQVLSYNEQFF. CDR3 in DNA: TGTGCCAGCAGCCAAGAATGGCAGGTCCTCTCCTACAATGAGCAGTTCTTC.

The chain uses TRBV12-3 or TRBV12-4 and TRBJ2-3; 9 nucleotides match TRBD2. V lost 4 bases to trimming and J lost 2 bases; unmatched junction nucleotides: 4. This CDR3 is 15 amino acids long. The CDR3 bases are TGTGCCAGCAGTTCTCCGGGACTAGCCACAGATACGCAGTATTTT. This encodes CASSSPGLATDTQYF.

The sample holds a few counts of this clonotype. V gene TRBV20-1 combines with J gene TRBJ1-6; the D is unclear. In germline, CDR1 is DFQATT, CDR2 SNEGSKA (reference sequence). The CDR3 extends over 13 amino acids. V lost 6 bases and J 9 bases, leaving 15 bases between the germline ends. Here the CDR3 reads CSARTGDGSPLHF. The CDR3 region has the DNA TGCAGTGCCCGTACTGGAGACGGTTCACCCCTCCACTTT.

The V gene is TRBV6-5, the J gene TRBJ1-1, with D possibly matching TRBD1 (6 bases). CDR3 size: 14 residues. V lost 2 bases and J 11 bases, leaving 18 bases between the germline ends. Germline V lookup: CDR1 MNHEY, CDR2 SVGAGI. The CDR3 DNA follows: TGTGCCAGCAGTTACACCGGACAGCCGACTTTGGCTTTCTTT. Amino acids: CASSYTGQPTLAFF.

This clonotype was seen more than once but under ten times. This chain uses TRBV5-1 with TRBJ2-1, with 12 bases fitting TRBD2. The CDR3 contains 15 residues. CDR1 and CDR2 from the germline V gene are SGHRS and YFSETQ. V was clipped by 3 bases and J by 7 bases; unmatched bases: 5. The CDR3 sequence: CASSSTSGGPNEQFF. The CDR3 region has the DNA TGCGCCAGCAGCTCAACTAGCGGGGGGCCTAATGAGCAGTTCTTC.

This clonotype was recorded many times. The chain couples TRBV11-2 to TRBJ2-1; 7 bases are shared with TRBD2. Germline V gives CDR1 SGHAT, CDR2 FQNNGV. The CDR3 consists of 19 residues. V shed 2 bases, J shed 1 base, and the junction held 14 bases outside the gene matches. This CDR3 reads CASSLLGGRGSGSYNEQFF. The CDR3 coding sequence is TGTGCCAGCAGCTTACTGGGCGGGAGAGGATCTGGTTCCTACAATGAGCAGTTCTTC.

Only a few counts were recorded for this clonotype. The chain combines TRBV20-1 with TRBJ2-7; 10 bases are a match to TRBD1. This CDR3 has 13 residues. V was clipped by 6 bases and J by 6 bases; unmatched bases: 8. CDR1 is DFQATT and CDR2 is SNEGSKA in the germline V gene (reference sequence). In nucleotides, the CDR3 is TGCAGTGCCCGACAGGGGGCGCTGGGCGAGCAGTACTTC. Its protein product is CSARQGALGEQYF.

The chain has TRBV10-3 and TRBJ1-2; possible D gene TRBD1, 5 bases. The V gene lost 3 bases and the J gene lost 0 bases, with 11 bases spanning the gap. Germline CDR1 reads ENHRY; CDR2 reads SYGVKD. This CDR3 has 15 amino acids. For the CDR3, the DNA is TGTGCCATCAGTGACAGGCAGGGATCTAACTATGGCTACACCTTC. Translation: CAISDRQGSNYGYTF.

This clonotype was observed many times. V gene TRBV27 combines with J gene TRBJ1-5, with 7 positions matching TRBD1. V was pared by 6 bases and J by 2 bases, with 7 bases of the junction left unmatched. This CDR3 comprises 15 residues. Germline lookup yields CDR1 MNHEY and CDR2 SMNVEV (reference sequence). The CDR3 protein is CASSLQGFGNQPQHF. The DNA for the CDR3 is TGTGCCAGCAGCTTACAGGGGTTCGGCAATCAGCCCCAGCATTTT.

The V call is TRBV29-1, the J call TRBJ1-1; possible D gene TRBD1, 5 bases. Trimming took off 7 bases at V and 1 base at J, with 10 bases between the two ends. The CDR3 runs to 12 residues. Germline loops: CDR1 SQVTM, CDR2 ANQGSEA. The CDR3 is CSARQRNTEAFF. The CDR3 DNA sequence: TGCAGCGCACGACAGAGGAACACTGAAGCTTTCTTT.

The chain links TRBV10-2 to TRBJ2-5; 10 bases agree with TRBD2. In germline, CDR1 is WSHSY, CDR2 SAAADI. Unmatched junction bases numbered 9, after V lost 3 bases and J lost 5 bases. There are 16 residues in the CDR3. The CDR3 loop reads CASSDSSGRGWETQYF. The CDR3 DNA sequence: TGCGCCAGCAGTGACTCCAGCGGGAGGGGGTGGGAGACCCAGTACTTC.

The chain uses TRBV5-1 and TRBJ2-7, with D tentatively TRBD1 (6 bases). V was pared by 2 bases and J by 7 bases, with 13 bases between. From germline, CDR1 is SGHRS and CDR2 YFSETQ. The CDR3 runs to 13 residues. The CDR3 DNA reads as TGCGCCAGCAGCTTCACAGGGAGATCAGAGCAGTACTTC. Amino acid sequence: CASSFTGRSEQYF.